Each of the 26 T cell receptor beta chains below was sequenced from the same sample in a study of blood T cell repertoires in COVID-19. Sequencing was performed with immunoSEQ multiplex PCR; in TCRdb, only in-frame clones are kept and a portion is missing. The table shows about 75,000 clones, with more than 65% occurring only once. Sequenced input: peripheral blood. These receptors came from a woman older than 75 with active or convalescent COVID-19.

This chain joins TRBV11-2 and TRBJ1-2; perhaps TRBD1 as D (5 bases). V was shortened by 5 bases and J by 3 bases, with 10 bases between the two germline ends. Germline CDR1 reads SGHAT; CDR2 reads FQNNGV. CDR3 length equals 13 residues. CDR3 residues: CASSLDSYYGYTF. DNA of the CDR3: TGTGCCAGCAGCCTCGACAGCTACTATGGCTACACCTTC. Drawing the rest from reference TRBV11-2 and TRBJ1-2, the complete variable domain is EAGVAQSPRYKIIEKRQSVAFWCNPISGHATLYWYQQILGQGPKLLIQFQNNGVVDDSQLPKDRFSAERLKGVDSTLKIQPAKLEDSAVYLCASSLDSYYGYTFGSGTRLTVV.

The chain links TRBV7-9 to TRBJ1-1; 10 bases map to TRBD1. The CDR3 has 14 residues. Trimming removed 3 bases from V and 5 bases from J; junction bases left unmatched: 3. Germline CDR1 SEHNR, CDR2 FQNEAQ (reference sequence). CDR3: CASSLTGGETEAFF. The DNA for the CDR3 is TGTGCCAGCAGCTTGACAGGGGGCGAAACTGAAGCTTTCTTT. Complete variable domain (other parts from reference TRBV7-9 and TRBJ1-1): DTGVSQNPRHKITKRGQNVTFRCDPISEHNRLYWYRQTLGQGPEFLTYFQNEAQLEKSRLLSDRFSAERPKGSFSTLEIQRTEQGDSAMYLCASSLTGGETEAFFGQGTRLTVV.

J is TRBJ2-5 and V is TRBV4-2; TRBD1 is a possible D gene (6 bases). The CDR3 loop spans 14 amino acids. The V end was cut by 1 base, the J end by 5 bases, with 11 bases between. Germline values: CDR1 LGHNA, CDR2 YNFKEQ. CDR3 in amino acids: CASSQGTRGETQYF. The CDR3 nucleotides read TGTGCCAGCAGCCAAGGGACGAGGGGGGAGACCCAGTACTTC.

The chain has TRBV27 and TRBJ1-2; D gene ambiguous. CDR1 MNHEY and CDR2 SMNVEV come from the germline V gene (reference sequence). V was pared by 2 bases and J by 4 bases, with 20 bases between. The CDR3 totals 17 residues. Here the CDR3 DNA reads TGTGCCAGCAGTTTAGTGGCCAGCAGCCAAGCGCTCTATGGCTACACCTTC. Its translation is CASSLVASSQALYGYTF.

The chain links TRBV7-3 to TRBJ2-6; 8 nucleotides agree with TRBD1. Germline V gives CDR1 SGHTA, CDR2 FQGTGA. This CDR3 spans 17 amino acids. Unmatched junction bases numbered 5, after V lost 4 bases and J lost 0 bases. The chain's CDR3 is CASSSQGGRSGANVLTF. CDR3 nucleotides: TGTGCCAGCAGCTCACAGGGGGGTCGCTCTGGGGCCAACGTCCTGACTTTC.

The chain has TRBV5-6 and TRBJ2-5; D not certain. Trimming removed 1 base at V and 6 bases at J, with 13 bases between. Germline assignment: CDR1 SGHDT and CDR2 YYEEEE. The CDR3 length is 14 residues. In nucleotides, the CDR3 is TGTGCCAGCAGCTTGCCGAGACACCGGCAGACCCAGTACTTC. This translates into CASSLPRHRQTQYF.

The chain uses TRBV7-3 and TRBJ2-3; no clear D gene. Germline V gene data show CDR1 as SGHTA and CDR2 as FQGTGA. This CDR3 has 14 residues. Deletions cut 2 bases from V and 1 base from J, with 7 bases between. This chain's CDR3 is CASSLLGGTDTQYF. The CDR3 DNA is TGTGCCAGCAGCTTATTAGGAGGCACAGATACGCAGTATTTT.

The CDR3 DNA follows: TGTGCCAGCAGTTTAACAGGGGGGTCCTCCTACGAGCAGTACTTC. As protein: CASSLTGGSSYEQYF. The chain has TRBV27 and TRBJ2-7; the match to TRBD1 covers 8 bases. CDR3 length: 15 amino acids. Losses at the gene ends were 2 bases for V and 0 bases for J; bases not matched to a gene: 3. Germline loops: CDR1 MNHEY, CDR2 SMNVEV (reference sequence).

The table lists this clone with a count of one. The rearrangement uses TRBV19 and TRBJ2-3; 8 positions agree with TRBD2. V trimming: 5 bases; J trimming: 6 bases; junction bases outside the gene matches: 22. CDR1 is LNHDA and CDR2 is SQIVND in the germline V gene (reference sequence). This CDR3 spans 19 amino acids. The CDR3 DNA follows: TGTGCCAGTAGTCCCCTACTAGGGGATCAGCGGGAGAGGACGGATACGCAGTATTTT. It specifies CASSPLLGDQRERTDTQYF.

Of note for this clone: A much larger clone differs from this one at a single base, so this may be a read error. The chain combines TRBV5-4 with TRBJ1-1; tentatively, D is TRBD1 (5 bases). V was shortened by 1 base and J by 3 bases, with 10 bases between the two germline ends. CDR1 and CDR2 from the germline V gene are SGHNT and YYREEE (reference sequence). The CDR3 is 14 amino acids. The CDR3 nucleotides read TGTGCCAGCAGCTTGAACAGGCGACACACTGAAGCTTTCTTT. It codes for CASSLNRRHTEAFF.

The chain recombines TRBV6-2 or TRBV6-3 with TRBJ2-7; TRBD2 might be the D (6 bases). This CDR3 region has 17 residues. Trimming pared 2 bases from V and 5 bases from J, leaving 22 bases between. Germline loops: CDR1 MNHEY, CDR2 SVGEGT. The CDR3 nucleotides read TGTGCCAGCAGTTACCAAAGTGCGGGACCTAAAGTTGACGAGCAGTACTTC. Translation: CASSYQSAGPKVDEQYF.

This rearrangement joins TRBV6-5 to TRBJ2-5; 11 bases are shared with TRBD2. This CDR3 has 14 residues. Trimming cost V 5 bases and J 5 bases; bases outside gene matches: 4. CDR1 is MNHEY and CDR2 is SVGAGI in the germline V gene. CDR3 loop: CASSKTSGAETQYF. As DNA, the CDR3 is TGTGCCAGCAGTAAGACTAGCGGGGCGGAGACCCAGTACTTC.

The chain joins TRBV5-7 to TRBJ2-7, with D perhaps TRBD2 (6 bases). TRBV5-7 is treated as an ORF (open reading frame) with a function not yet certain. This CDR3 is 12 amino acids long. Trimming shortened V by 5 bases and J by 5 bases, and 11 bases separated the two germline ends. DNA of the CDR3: TGTGCCAGCAGGAGCGGGTACGACGAGCAGTACTTC. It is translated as CASRSGYDEQYF.

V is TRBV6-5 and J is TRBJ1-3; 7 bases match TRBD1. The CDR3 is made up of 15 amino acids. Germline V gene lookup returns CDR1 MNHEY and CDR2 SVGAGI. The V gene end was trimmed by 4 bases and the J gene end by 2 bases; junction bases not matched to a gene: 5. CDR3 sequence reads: CASSFEQGTGNTIYF. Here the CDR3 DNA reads TGTGCCAGCAGTTTCGAACAGGGGACTGGAAACACCATATATTTT.

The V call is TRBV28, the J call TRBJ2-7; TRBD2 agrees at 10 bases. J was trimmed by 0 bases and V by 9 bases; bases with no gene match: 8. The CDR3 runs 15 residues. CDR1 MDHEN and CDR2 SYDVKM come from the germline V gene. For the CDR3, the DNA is TGTGCCAGTCAATCGACTAGCGGGTTCTCCTACGAGCAGTACTTC. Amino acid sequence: CASQSTSGFSYEQYF.

DNA of the CDR3: TGCAGCGTGGGACAGGGGCTATTAGGCACAGATACGCAGTATTTT. It is translated as CSVGQGLLGTDTQYF. The V and J genes are TRBV29-1 and TRBJ2-3; 10 positions agree with TRBD1. This CDR3 comprises 15 residues. V gave up 6 bases and J gave up 1 base; unmatched junction bases: 7. CDR1 is SQVTM and CDR2 is ANQGSEA in the germline V gene.

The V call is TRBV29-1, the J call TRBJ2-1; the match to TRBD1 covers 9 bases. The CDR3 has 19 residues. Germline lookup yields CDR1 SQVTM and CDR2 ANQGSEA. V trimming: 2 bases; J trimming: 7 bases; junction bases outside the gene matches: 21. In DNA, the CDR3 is TGCAGCGTTGAACCGGTCGGGAGACAGGGGGAGTACAGGGTGAATGAGCAGTTCTTC. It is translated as CSVEPVGRQGEYRVNEQFF.

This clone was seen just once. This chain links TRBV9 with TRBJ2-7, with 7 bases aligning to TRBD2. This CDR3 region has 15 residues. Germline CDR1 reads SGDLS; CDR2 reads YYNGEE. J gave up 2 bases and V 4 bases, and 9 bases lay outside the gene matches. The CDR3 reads CASSRAGLYPYEQYF. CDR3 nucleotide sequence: TGTGCCAGCAGCCGGGCGGGACTATATCCCTACGAGCAGTACTTC. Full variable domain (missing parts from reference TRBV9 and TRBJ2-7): DSGVTQTPKHLITATGQRVTLRCSPRSGDLSVYWYQQSLDQGLQFLIQYYNGEERAKGNILERFSAQQFPDLHSELNLSSLELGDSALYFCASSRAGLYPYEQYFGPGTRLTVT.

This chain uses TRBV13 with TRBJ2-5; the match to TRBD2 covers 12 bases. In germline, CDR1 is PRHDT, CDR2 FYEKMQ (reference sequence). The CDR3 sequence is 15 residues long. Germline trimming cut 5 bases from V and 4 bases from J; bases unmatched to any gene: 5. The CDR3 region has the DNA TGTGCCAGCAGCCGAAAGACTAGCGGGGGAGAGACCCAGTACTTC. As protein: CASSRKTSGGETQYF.

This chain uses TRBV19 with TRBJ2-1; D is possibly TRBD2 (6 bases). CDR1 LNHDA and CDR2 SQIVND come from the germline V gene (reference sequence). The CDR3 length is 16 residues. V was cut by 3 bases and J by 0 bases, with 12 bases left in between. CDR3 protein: CASSMKGLSSYNEQFF. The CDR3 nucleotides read TGTGCCAGTAGTATGAAGGGACTGAGCTCCTACAATGAGCAGTTCTTC.

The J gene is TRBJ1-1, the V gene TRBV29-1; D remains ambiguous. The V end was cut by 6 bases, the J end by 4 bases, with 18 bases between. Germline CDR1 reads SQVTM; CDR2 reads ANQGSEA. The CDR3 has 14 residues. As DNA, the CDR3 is TGCAGCGTCTTTGAGCCGGGGTTGGGCACTGAAGCTTTCTTT. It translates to CSVFEPGLGTEAFF.

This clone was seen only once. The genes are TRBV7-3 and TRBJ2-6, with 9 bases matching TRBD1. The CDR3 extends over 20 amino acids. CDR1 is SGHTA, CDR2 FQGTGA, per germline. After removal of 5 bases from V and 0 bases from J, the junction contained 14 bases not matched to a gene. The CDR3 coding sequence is TGTGCCAGCAGCACCCAATTTGGGGGACAGGGCAGCTCTGGGGCCAACGTCCTGACTTTC. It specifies CASSTQFGGQGSSGANVLTF.

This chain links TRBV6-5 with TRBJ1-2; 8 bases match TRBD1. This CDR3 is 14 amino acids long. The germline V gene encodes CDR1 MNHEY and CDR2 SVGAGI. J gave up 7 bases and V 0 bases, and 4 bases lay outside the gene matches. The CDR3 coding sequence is TGTGCCAGCAGTTACTCTGGACAGGGCTTTGGCTACACCTTC. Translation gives CASSYSGQGFGYTF.

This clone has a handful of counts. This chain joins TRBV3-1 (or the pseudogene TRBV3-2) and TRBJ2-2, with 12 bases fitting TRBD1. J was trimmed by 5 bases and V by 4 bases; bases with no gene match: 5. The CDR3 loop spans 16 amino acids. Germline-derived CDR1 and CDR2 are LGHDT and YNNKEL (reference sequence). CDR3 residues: CASSPRDRGQTGELFF. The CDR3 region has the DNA TGTGCCAGCAGCCCTCGGGACAGGGGGCAAACCGGGGAGCTGTTTTTT.

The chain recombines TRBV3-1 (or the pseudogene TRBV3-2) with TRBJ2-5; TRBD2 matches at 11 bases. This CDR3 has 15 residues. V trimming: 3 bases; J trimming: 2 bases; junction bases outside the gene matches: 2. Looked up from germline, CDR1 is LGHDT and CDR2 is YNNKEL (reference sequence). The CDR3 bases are TGTGCCAGCAGCCATCGACTAGCGGGGCAAGAGACCCAGTACTTC. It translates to CASSHRLAGQETQYF.

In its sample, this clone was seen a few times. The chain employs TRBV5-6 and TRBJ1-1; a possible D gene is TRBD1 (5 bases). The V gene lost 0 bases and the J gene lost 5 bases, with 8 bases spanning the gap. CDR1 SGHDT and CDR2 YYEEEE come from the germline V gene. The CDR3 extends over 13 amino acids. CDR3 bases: TGTGCCAGCAGCTTGGGGGGCATGACTGAAGCTTTCTTT. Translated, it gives CASSLGGMTEAFF.